A selection of T cell receptor beta chains follows, all from one sample in a study of blood T cell repertoires in COVID-19. Using immunoSEQ multiplex PCR, the repertoire was profiled, and TCRdb retains in-frame clones only, with some absent. The sample has nearly 40,000 clones; about four fifths are singletons. Input material: peripheral blood. The receptor source for this set is a man older than 75 with active or convalescent COVID-19. The CDR3 runs from the conserved cysteine through the conserved F or W. D genes are given only for firm matches. Size values are once, few and many counts, or a class for expanded clones, and some rows have none.

>TRBV29-1|TRBJ2-1|-|TRBD2
TGCAGCGTTGTCCGGGGGGGTATACGGTTCTTC
CSVVRGGIRFF
>TRBV2|TRBJ2-7|-|-
TGTGCCAGCAGTGAACTAGTCTCCTACGAGCAGTACTTC
CASSELVSYEQYF
>TRBV2|TRBJ2-3|once|TRBD2
TGTGCCAGCAGCGAACTAGCGGGAGCATTTGATACGCAGTATTTT
CASSELAGAFDTQYF
>TRBV6-2/TRBV6-3|TRBJ1-1|-|TRBD1
TGTGCCAGCAGTTTACCGGGACAGGGGTTCGGTGTGGCTTTCTTT
CASSLPGQGFGVAFF
>TRBV20-1|TRBJ1-1|-|-
TGCAGTGCTAGTGACGGTAGACGGGGAAACACTGAAGCTTTCTTT
CSASDGRRGNTEAFF
>TRBV27|TRBJ2-3|few|-
TGTGCCAGCAGTCAGTACCCAGATACGCAGTATTTT
CASSQYPDTQYF
>TRBV10-2|TRBJ2-2|-|-
TGCGCCAGCACCCCTGACCTGAGGGTGGAGCTGTTTTTT
CASTPDLRVELFF
>TRBV28|TRBJ1-2|-|-
TGTGCCAGCGGCGACCTCAGGGCAGAGGGCTACACCTTC
CASGDLRAEGYTF
>TRBV19|TRBJ2-1|-|TRBD2
TGTGCCAGTAGTGTAGGACTAGCGGGAGGGTCCTACAATGAGCAGTTCTTC
CASSVGLAGGSYNEQFF
>TRBV6-1|TRBJ2-1|-|-
TGTGCCAGCAGTGAAGGGGCGGGGTACTACAATGAGCAGTTCTTC
CASSEGAGYYNEQFF
>TRBV6-2/TRBV6-3|TRBJ2-1|-|TRBD1
TGTGCCAGCAGTTGGACCGGGACAGGGGTCGGCAATGAGCAGTTCTTC
CASSWTGTGVGNEQFF
>TRBV5-1|TRBJ2-5|-|-
TGCGCCAGCAGCTTGGCCGGGGGCCAAGAGACCCAGTACTTC
CASSLAGGQETQYF
>TRBV18|TRBJ2-7|-|-
TGTGCCAGCTCACCACCGGGGCGAAGATCTCAACCCGAGCAGTACTTC
CASSPPGRRSQPEQYF
>TRBV29-1|TRBJ1-1|once|-
TGCAGCGTGTGGGGTAGGGGAAACTCTGAAGCTTTCTTT
CSVWGRGNSEAFF
>TRBV29-1|TRBJ2-7|-|TRBD1
TGCAGCGCAATGACAGGGGGCTCCTACGAGCAGTACTTC
CSAMTGGSYEQYF
>TRBV10-1|TRBJ2-5|-|-
TGCGCCAGTCGTCGGACACCGTACCAAGAGACCCAGTACTTC
CASRRTPYQETQYF
>TRBV4-2|TRBJ1-2|once|-
TGTGCCAGCAGCCAAGATGCCAGCGCTAACTATGGCTACACCTTC
CASSQDASANYGYTF
>TRBV24-1|TRBJ2-5|-|-
TGTGCCACCAGTGATTTTATCCAAGAGACCCAGTACTTC
CATSDFIQETQYF
>TRBV28|TRBJ2-7|-|-
TGTGCCAGCAGGACCCTACAGGGTTCCTACGAGCAGTACTTC
CASRTLQGSYEQYF
>TRBV5-6|TRBJ2-5|-|-
TGTGCCAGCAGCTTCCTGGGGAGGCTCCAAGAGACCCAGTACTTC
CASSFLGRLQETQYF
>TRBV6-5|TRBJ1-2|-|-
TGTGCCAGCAGTTCCCCAGGGGATTTCAATGGCTACACCTTC
CASSSPGDFNGYTF
>TRBV7-9|TRBJ2-1|-|-
TGTGCCAGCAGCTTAGTGGGAGTTCACTACAATGAGCAGTTCTTC
CASSLVGVHYNEQFF
>TRBV6-6|TRBJ1-5|-|-
TGTGCCAGCAGTCACAGGGAGTATCAGCCCCAGCATTTT
CASSHREYQPQHF
>TRBV28|TRBJ1-2|-|TRBD1
TGTGCCAGCAGCCCGACAGGGCCCGTCATCTCCTACACCTTC
CASSPTGPVISYTF
>TRBV4-3|TRBJ2-3|-|-
TGCGCCAGCAGCCAAGAGGAGCACCAACCCCCAGATACGCAGTATTTT
CASSQEEHQPPDTQYF
>TRBV7-3|TRBJ1-2|-|TRBD1
TGTGCCAGCAGCCTACAAGGGGGCGGCTACACCTTC
CASSLQGGGYTF
>TRBV10-3|TRBJ2-1|-|TRBD1
TGTGCCATCAGCCTGGACAGGGGATACAATGAGCAGTTCTTC
CAISLDRGYNEQFF
>TRBV5-1|TRBJ2-7|-|-
TGCGCCAGCAGCTTGGGGGCTACAGGGAACGGCGAGCAGTACTTC
CASSLGATGNGEQYF
>TRBV6-5|TRBJ2-1|-|TRBD2
TGTGCCAGCAGTTACGCGGCTAGCGGGGGCGATGAGCAGTTCTTC
CASSYAASGGDEQFF
>TRBV24-1|TRBJ2-3|-|TRBD2
TGTGCCACCAGTGATGCCACTAGCGGCGGTTGGGATACGCAGTATTTT
CATSDATSGGWDTQYF
>TRBV7-9|TRBJ1-2|-|TRBD1
TGTGCCAGCAGCATCGGACAGGACTACTATGGCTACACCTTC
CASSIGQDYYGYTF
>TRBV30|TRBJ1-1|-|-
TGTGCCTGGAGTGCCCAGGGGCAGGGCCTTTACCTTGAAGCTTTCTTT
CAWSAQGQGLYLEAFF
>TRBV6-5|TRBJ1-1|few|-
TGTGCCAGCAGGCAGGCAGGGAACACTGAAGCTTTCTTT
CASRQAGNTEAFF
>TRBV7-8|TRBJ2-1|-|TRBD2
TGTGCCAGCACCCCCGGGGGGGCCCGGGGGAGTGAGCAGTTCTTC
CASTPGGARGSEQFF
>TRBV7-3|TRBJ2-1|few|TRBD2
TGTGCCAGCAGCCCGACTAGCGGGGCCCCGGGGGAGCAGTTCTTC
CASSPTSGAPGEQFF
>TRBV7-7|TRBJ2-5|-|-
TGTGCTAGCAGCCCCGGGGGGCAGGGGGAGACCCAGTACTTC
CASSPGGQGETQYF
>TRBV30|TRBJ1-1|few|-
TGTGCCTGGACCATTTATAAGGGGCAAGGAACTTTCTTT
CAWTIYKGQGTFF
>TRBV11-2|TRBJ2-1|-|-
TGTGCCAGCAGGGGGAGCTACAATGAGCAGTTCTTC
CASRGSYNEQFF
>TRBV18|TRBJ1-2|few|-
TGTGCCAGCTCCCCCGGGGGGACCAACTATGGCTACACCTTC
CASSPGGTNYGYTF
>TRBV6-5|TRBJ2-7|few|-
TGTGCCAGTATATCAGGGTTCAACGAGCAGTACTTC
CASISGFNEQYF
>TRBV28|TRBJ2-7|-|TRBD2
TGTGCCAGCAGTCACGGACTAGCGGGAGAGAGCTCCTACGAGCAGTACTTC
CASSHGLAGESSYEQYF
>TRBV28|TRBJ2-6|-|TRBD1
TGTGCCAGCGCAGGGGGTTCCAACTCTGGGGCCAACGTCCTGACTTTC
CASAGGSNSGANVLTF
>TRBV6-5|TRBJ2-5|-|-
TGTGCCAGCAGCAGGCCCTCGCTGAGCGAGACCCAGTACTTC
CASSRPSLSETQYF
>TRBV5-1|TRBJ1-1|-|-
TGCGCCAGCAGCTTGACCCCCGGTAACACTGAAGCTTTCTTT
CASSLTPGNTEAFF
>TRBV11-1|TRBJ2-5|-|-
TGTGCCAGCAGCGCGGGGAGGGAGACCCAGTACTTC
CASSAGRETQYF
>TRBV3-1/TRBV3-2|TRBJ2-1|-|-
TGTGCCAGCAGCCTTGGGGGACTCAATGAGCAGTTCTTC
CASSLGGLNEQFF
>TRBV28|TRBJ1-1|-|-
TGTGCCAGCAGGGAGGGCCGGAGGGCAGCTTTCTTT
CASREGRRAAFF
>TRBV18|TRBJ1-4|-|TRBD1
TGTGCCAGCTCAACCGATACAGGGGGAACTAATGAAAAACTGTTTTTT
CASSTDTGGTNEKLFF
>TRBV2|TRBJ1-2|-|-
TGTGCCAGCAGTGCGGAGAAAAGGAACTATGGCTACACCTTC
CASSAEKRNYGYTF
>TRBV7-2|TRBJ2-1|-|-
TGTGCCAGCAGCCTTATAGGACTACAGTCCAATGAGCAGTTCTTC
CASSLIGLQSNEQFF
>TRBV7-9|TRBJ1-2|-|-
TGTGCCAGCAGCTCTCCGGGACAAGGGAGCTATGGCTACACCTTC
CASSSPGQGSYGYTF
>TRBV7-9|TRBJ1-1|-|-
TGTGCCAGCAGCCATTTTCAGGAAGGCACTGAAGCTTTCTTT
CASSHFQEGTEAFF
>TRBV5-1|TRBJ2-1|-|TRBD1
TGCGCCAGCAGCTCGGACAGGGGGAATGAGCAGTTCTTC
CASSSDRGNEQFF
>TRBV7-6|TRBJ2-5|few|TRBD2
TGTGCCAGCAGTACCCCCGGGAGAGGACTAGGTCAAGAGACCCAGTACTTC
CASSTPGRGLGQETQYF